These 3 T cell receptor beta chains were all obtained from the same sample, sequenced in a study of CD8+ T cells in alopecia areata. cDNA prepared by RNA extraction and subsequent reverse transcription served as the template for sequencing. The assay was immunoSEQ multiplex PCR, and TCRdb's table has in-frame clones only and misses some. Of more than 95,000 clones in the sample, about 40% are singletons; the top ten hold 1% to 1.5%. The sample was CD4+ T cells sorted from blood. Receptor source: a human donor with alopecia areata.

This clone has only a few counts. Here the CDR3 reads CASSSREDREQFF. For the CDR3, the DNA is TGTGCCAGCAGCTCCCGAGAAGACCGTGAGCAGTTCTTC. The chain combines TRBV7-9 with TRBJ2-1, with D uncertain. CDR1 is SEHNR, CDR2 FQNEAQ, per germline (reference sequence). The ends were cut back, 4 bases at V and 9 bases at J, with 13 bases in the middle. The CDR3 sequence is 13 residues long. Together with reference TRBV7-9 and TRBJ2-1, the CDR3 gives the full variable domain: DTGVSQNPRHKITKRGQNVTFRCDPISEHNRLYWYRQTLGQGPEFLTYFQNEAQLEKSRLLSDRFSAERPKGSFSTLEIQRTEQGDSAMYLCASSSREDREQFFGPGTRLTVL.

Only a few counts were recorded for this clone. This rearrangement joins TRBV6-6 to TRBJ2-3, with TRBD2 identical over 9 bases. The CDR3 covers 16 residues. J lost 6 bases, V lost 4 bases, and 11 bases had no gene match. The V gene's germline CDR1 is MNHNY and CDR2 SVGAGI (reference sequence). CDR3: CASSWAGTSPRDTQYF. The CDR3 DNA reads as TGTGCCAGCAGTTGGGCCGGGACTAGCCCCCGGGATACGCAGTATTTT.

This chain uses TRBV5-1 with TRBJ2-7; D is unclear. The CDR3 is 14 residues long. CDR1 is SGHRS, CDR2 YFSETQ, per germline. Trimming stripped 1 base from V and 3 bases from J, with 11 bases between. CDR3 sequence: CASSLMGNRYEQYF. CDR3 bases: TGCGCCAGCAGCTTGATGGGGAATCGCTACGAGCAGTACTTC.